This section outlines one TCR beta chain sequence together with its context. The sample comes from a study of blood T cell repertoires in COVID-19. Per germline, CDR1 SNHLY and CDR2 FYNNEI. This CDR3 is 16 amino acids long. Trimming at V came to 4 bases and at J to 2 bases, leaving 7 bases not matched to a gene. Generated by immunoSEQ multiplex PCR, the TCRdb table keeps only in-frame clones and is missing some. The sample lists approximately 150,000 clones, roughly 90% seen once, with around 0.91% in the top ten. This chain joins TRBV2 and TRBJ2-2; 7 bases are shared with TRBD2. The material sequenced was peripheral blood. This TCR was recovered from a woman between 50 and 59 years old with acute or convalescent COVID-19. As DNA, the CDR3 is TGTGCCAGCAGTGGGGGGAGGGGTACTAACACCGGGGAGCTGTTTTTT. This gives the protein CASSGGRGTNTGELFF.